The present TCR beta chain was sequenced within a study of OX40 agonist ivuxolimab in advanced cancers. Study summary: Ivuxolimab is a fully human IgG2 antibody that activates OX40 (CD134). Study-wide points: CD4+ and CD8+ blood T cells expanded clonally by week 6 at 0.1 to 3.0 mg/kg. Specificity for antigen went undetermined in the expanded peripheral T cells.

The germline CDR1 and CDR2 sequences are SNHLY and FYNNEI. The CDR3 totals 13 residues. V shed 2 bases and J shed 6 bases, with 10 bases lying between them. Concerning this clone: Its antigen is currently unknown.

The method was immunoSEQ multiplex PCR; TCRdb's version includes in-frame clones alone and lacks a portion of them. This repertoire shows about 98,000 clones, 87% found once; its top ten account for over 0.4%. Systemic immunosuppression or autoimmune disease history was grounds to exclude patients. This TCR was sampled from an adult with an advanced solid tumor such as melanoma, head and neck, liver or kidney cancer. The sequencing used CD4+ or CD8+ T cells sorted from blood, collected in a trial of the OX40 agonist ivuxolimab. V usage is TRBV2 and J usage is TRBJ1-2; D unclear. CDR3 region: CASSERRPDGYTF. The DNA of the CDR3 is TGTGCCAGCAGTGAACGGCGGCCCGATGGCTACACCTTC.